This entry lists 13 T cell receptor beta chains sequenced from one sample in a study of cytomegalovirus exposure and HLA in healthy donors. The study ran its PCR with 60 Vbeta and 13 Jbeta primers. Assay: immunoSEQ multiplex PCR; the TCRdb copy retains only in-frame clones and omits some. The sample yields under 200,000 clones, roughly 80% seen once. Sequenced material: PBMCs. These receptors all come from a man between 60 and 75 years old in good health and CMV-seronegative.

This clone appeared a single time. This chain connects TRBV25-1 to TRBJ1-1; 8 bases are a match to TRBD1. The CDR3 loop spans 14 amino acids. V dropped 8 bases and J dropped 0; count of bases not matched to a gene: 5. CDR1 is MGHDK, CDR2 SYGVNS, per germline. The CDR3 loop reads CASHGQGMNTEAFF. The CDR3 nucleotides are TGTGCCAGCCACGGACAGGGAATGAACACTGAAGCTTTCTTT.

The chain carries TRBV5-8 and TRBJ2-7; 9 bases fit TRBD1. The germline gives CDR1 SGHTS, CDR2 YDEGEE. There are 18 residues in the CDR3. The junction had 15 bases not matched to a gene; V was cut back by 4 bases and J by 1 base. CDR3 residues: CASSQWGTGSSHSYEQYF. CDR3 nucleotides: TGTGCCAGCAGCCAGTGGGGGACAGGGTCTTCCCATTCCTACGAGCAGTACTTC.

The chain employs TRBV4-2 and TRBJ2-1; 10 bases fit TRBD2. The trim removed 0 bases at V and 3 bases at J, leaving 8 bases unmatched. Germline CDR1 and CDR2: LGHNA and YNFKEQ. The CDR3 covers 18 residues. CDR3 sequence (DNA): TGTGCCAGCAGCCAAGAGCACCTAGCGGGAGTCGGCTACAATGAGCAGTTCTTC. Protein: CASSQEHLAGVGYNEQFF.

V gene TRBV30 combines with J gene TRBJ2-5, with TRBD2 identical over 9 bases. The J segment lost 10 bases and the V segment lost 5 bases, leaving 17 bases of the junction unmatched. Germline values: CDR1 GTSNPN, CDR2 SVGIG (reference sequence). The CDR3 contains 15 residues. The CDR3 is CAWSAGLALTRGQYF. CDR3 nucleotides: TGTGCCTGGTCAGCGGGACTAGCCCTGACCCGTGGCCAGTACTTC.

The chain is built from TRBV7-6 and TRBJ1-3, with unresolved D. V lost 5 bases and J 3 bases, leaving 14 bases between the germline ends. The germline gives CDR1 SGHVS, CDR2 FNYEAQ. The CDR3 is 15 amino acids. CDR3 residues: CASSLGKLGGNTIYF. CDR3 DNA sequence: TGTGCCAGCAGCCTCGGGAAGCTCGGTGGAAACACCATATATTTT.

The rearrangement links TRBV7-2 to TRBJ2-3; a weak D match, TRBD2 (6 bases). CDR3 length: 15 residues. Between the trimmed V and J ends, which lost 2 bases and 4 bases, there was a span of 13 bases. CDR1 and CDR2 (germline): SGHTA, FQGNSA. The CDR3 reads CASSLRGTSPDTQYF. In DNA form, the CDR3 reads TGTGCCAGCAGCTTAAGAGGTACTAGCCCAGATACGCAGTATTTT.

This clone was seen more than once but under ten times. The V call is TRBV9, the J call TRBJ1-4; 9 nucleotides align to TRBD1. CDR3 size: 15 residues. V was clipped by 3 bases and J by 8 bases; unmatched bases: 8. Germline loops: CDR1 SGDLS, CDR2 YYNGEE. Written as DNA, the CDR3 is TGTGCCAGCAGCGCAACCGGGACAGGGAAGGAAAAACTGTTTTTT. Translating gives CASSATGTGKEKLFF.

The chain is built from TRBV19 and TRBJ2-7; TRBD1 matches at 8 bases. V gave up 1 base and J gave up 3 bases; unmatched junction bases: 5. The V gene's germline CDR1 is LNHDA and CDR2 SQIVND (reference sequence). The CDR3 covers 15 residues. CDR3 in DNA: TGTGCCAGTAGTATAGGGACAGGGTTGATCTACGAGCAGTACTTC. Amino acid sequence: CASSIGTGLIYEQYF. The entire variable domain, with the rest obtained from reference TRBV19 and TRBJ2-7, is as follows: DGGITQSPKYLFRKEGQNVTLSCEQNLNHDAMYWYRQDPGQGLRLIYYSQIVNDFQKGDIAEGYSVSREKKESFPLTVTSAQKNPTAFYLCASSIGTGLIYEQYFGPGTRLTVT.

This chain connects TRBV7-7 to TRBJ2-2, with 8 bases aligning to TRBD1. Germline values: CDR1 SSHAT, CDR2 FNYEAQ (reference sequence). The CDR3 covers 16 residues. V trimming: 5 bases; J trimming: 3 bases; junction bases outside the gene matches: 8. For the CDR3, the DNA is TGTGCCAGCAGCCCCCGGACAGGGTTGGACACCGGGGAGCTGTTTTTT. This gives the protein CASSPRTGLDTGELFF.

This clone was recorded a few times. This chain joins TRBV4-2 and TRBJ2-7; TRBD2 agrees at 12 bases. The CDR3 runs 17 residues. CDR1 and CDR2 (germline): LGHNA, YNFKEQ. Germline trimming cut 1 base from V and 4 bases from J; bases unmatched to any gene: 8. CDR3 region: CASSQAPGLAGLYEQYF. The CDR3 region has the DNA TGTGCCAGCAGCCAAGCACCGGGACTAGCGGGCTTGTACGAGCAGTACTTC.

This sequence joins TRBV6-5 and TRBJ2-3; D may be TRBD1 (6 bases). CDR1 is MNHEY, CDR2 SVGAGI, per germline. Between the trimmed V and J ends, which lost 5 bases and 4 bases, there was a span of 10 bases. The length of the CDR3 is 13 residues. The CDR3 spells CASSGYRADTQYF. CDR3 bases: TGTGCCAGCAGTGGATACAGGGCAGATACGCAGTATTTT.

The chain recombines TRBV29-1 with TRBJ1-1; no clear D. Germline-derived CDR1 and CDR2 are SQVTM and ANQGSEA. CDR3 size: 14 residues. With 4 bases removed from V and 1 base from J, the gap between germline ends came to 13 bases. CDR3 nucleotides: TGCAGCGTTGGCGGCGGGAAGGGGAACACTGAAGCTTTCTTT. It yields the protein CSVGGGKGNTEAFF. Full variable domain (outside the CDR3, taken from reference TRBV29-1 and TRBJ1-1): SAVISQKPSRDICQRGTSLTIQCQVDSQVTMMFWYRQQPGQSLTLIATANQGSEATYESGFVIDKFPISRPNLTFSTLTVSNMSPEDSSIYLCSVGGGKGNTEAFFGQGTRLTVV.

In regard to this clone: The same CDR3 also results from other DNA sequences found in this sample. The chain joins TRBV9 to TRBJ2-1, with D maybe TRBD2 (6 bases). The CDR3 sequence is 13 residues long. The V and J ends lost 0 bases and 8 bases respectively, with 9 bases between them. Germline values: CDR1 SGDLS, CDR2 YYNGEE. The CDR3 here is CASSVGGGDEQFF. The CDR3 DNA is TGTGCCAGCAGCGTAGGCGGAGGGGATGAGCAGTTCTTC.